The 23 T cell receptor beta chains listed next were all sequenced from one sample in a study of blood T cell repertoires in COVID-19. TCRdb's table, derived via immunoSEQ multiplex PCR, lists solely in-frame clones and lacks some. The data hold over 300,000 clones, with 90% observed a single time. The sequencing sample was made of peripheral blood. These receptors came from a man aged 18-30 years with active or convalescent COVID-19.

This clone came up once. V and J are TRBV4-2 and TRBJ1-3; D gene ambiguous. CDR1 and CDR2 from the germline V gene are LGHNA and YNFKEQ. V was pared by 0 bases and J by 0 bases, with 9 bases between. This CDR3 contains 16 residues. For the CDR3, the DNA is TGTGCCAGCAGCCAAGAGGGCACGAACTCTGGAAACACCATATATTTT. This sequence encodes CASSQEGTNSGNTIYF.

The rearrangement joins TRBV7-2 to TRBJ2-3; D is possibly TRBD1 (5 bases). V lost 1 base, J lost 10 bases, and 15 bases lay in between. Germline-derived CDR1 and CDR2 are SGHTA and FQGNSA. This CDR3 has 14 amino acids. CDR3 bases: TGTGCCAGCAGCTTAGGGCAGGGTAGGTCTGCGCAGTATTTT. Translated, it gives CASSLGQGRSAQYF.

The chain employs TRBV19 and TRBJ2-3, with 9 bases lining up with TRBD2. The CDR3 has 15 amino acids. The germline V gene has CDR1 LNHDA and CDR2 SQIVND (reference sequence). The junction had 0 bases not matched to a gene; V was cut back by 2 bases and J by 0 bases. The CDR3 spells CASSITSGSTDTQYF. The DNA of the CDR3 is TGTGCCAGTAGTATAACTAGCGGGAGCACAGATACGCAGTATTTT.

The chain carries TRBV7-9 and TRBJ2-7; the D is unclear. This CDR3 is built from 18 residues. Trimming shortened V by 2 bases and J by 2 bases, and 22 bases separated the two germline ends. Germline assignment: CDR1 SEHNR and CDR2 FQNEAQ (reference sequence). The CDR3 DNA reads TGTGCCAGCAGCTTAAGAACCGTTGTTGGGTCAACTACCTACGAGCAGTACTTC. As protein: CASSLRTVVGSTTYEQYF.

The CDR3 region has the DNA TGTGCCAGCTCCCACGGGACAGGGGTGGAGGAGACCCAGTACTTC. This encodes CASSHGTGVEETQYF. The chain employs TRBV18 and TRBJ2-5, with TRBD1 identical over 10 bases. There are 15 residues in the CDR3. V was pared by 6 bases and J by 5 bases, with 9 bases of the junction left unmatched. CDR1 is KGHSH and CDR2 is LQKENI in the germline V gene.

The J gene is TRBJ1-2, the V gene TRBV24-1, with a possible D match to TRBD1 (6 bases). Trimming cost V 6 bases and J 3 bases, with 13 bases left between them. Germline values: CDR1 KGHDR, CDR2 SFDVKD. The CDR3 is 14 amino acids. For the CDR3, the DNA is TGTGCCACCAGTAGGGGGGGCGCAGACTATGGCTACACCTTC. It codes for CATSRGGADYGYTF.

V usage is TRBV28 and J usage is TRBJ2-7; maybe TRBD1 (6 bases). CDR3 length: 14 residues. CDR1 MDHEN and CDR2 SYDVKM come from the germline V gene. V was pared by 8 bases and J by 7 bases, with 21 bases between. The CDR3 DNA follows: TGTGCCAGCGGAAAGCCCCAGGGGATGAGAGAGCAGTACTTC. Its translation: CASGKPQGMREQYF.

The V gene is TRBV5-1, the J gene TRBJ2-5, with unresolved D. Trimming stripped 1 base from V and 2 bases from J, with 6 bases between. This CDR3 has 13 amino acids. Per the germline V gene, CDR1 is SGHRS and CDR2 is YFSETQ. DNA of the CDR3: TGCGCCAGCAGCTTGATCAGACAAGAGACCCAGTACTTC. Translation: CASSLIRQETQYF. Drawing the rest from reference TRBV5-1 and TRBJ2-5, the complete variable domain is KAGVTQTPRYLIKTRGQQVTLSCSPISGHRSVSWYQQTPGQGLQFLFEYFSETQRNKGNFPGRFSGRQFSNSRSEMNVSTLELGDSALYLCASSLIRQETQYFGPGTRLLVL.

The chain couples TRBV19 to TRBJ1-2, with 10 bases aligning to TRBD1. The junction had 0 bases not matched to a gene; V was cut back by 6 bases and J by 5 bases. This CDR3 has 12 amino acids. Per the germline V gene, CDR1 is LNHDA and CDR2 is SQIVND (reference sequence). CDR3 nucleotides: TGTGCCAGTAGGGACAGGGGGTATGGCTACACCTTC. The encoded protein is CASRDRGYGYTF.

CDR3 sequence: CASSYGGGREAFF. CDR3 DNA sequence: TGTGCCAGCAGTTACGGGGGCGGGAGGGAAGCTTTCTTT. The chain carries TRBV6-5 and TRBJ1-1; D possibly corresponds to TRBD1 (6 bases). Germline V lookup: CDR1 MNHEY, CDR2 SVGAGI. The CDR3 runs to 13 residues. Trimming cost V 2 bases and J 8 bases, with 12 bases left between them.

The J gene is TRBJ2-5, the V gene TRBV7-8, with 8 bases fitting TRBD1. Germline V gene data show CDR1 as SGHVS and CDR2 as FQNEAQ. This CDR3 is built from 15 residues. V was clipped by 5 bases and J by 7 bases; unmatched bases: 12. The CDR3 loop is CASSGGTGPKGTQYF. In DNA, the CDR3 is TGTGCCAGCAGCGGGGGGACAGGCCCGAAGGGGACCCAGTACTTC.

The rearrangement joins TRBV2 to TRBJ1-2, with D unresolved. Germline V gene sequence: CDR1 SNHLY, CDR2 FYNNEI. V lost 6 bases to trimming and J lost 2 bases, with 10 bases between them. The CDR3 is made up of 13 amino acids. CDR3 DNA sequence: TGTGCCAGCAGGGTCCTACGGAACTATGGCTACACCTTC. This sequence encodes CASRVLRNYGYTF.

The chain links TRBV18 to TRBJ1-5; 7 nucleotides agree with TRBD1. V lost 5 bases and J lost 6; bases outside the gene matches: 7. CDR1 and CDR2 (germline): KGHSH, LQKENI. This CDR3 contains 14 residues. CDR3 DNA: TGTGCCAGCTCAAGACAGGGTTTAGGTCAGCCCCAGCATTTT. Protein sequence: CASSRQGLGQPQHF.

The genes are TRBV4-2 and TRBJ2-5; 13 nucleotides match TRBD2. Germline CDR1 reads LGHNA; CDR2 reads YNFKEQ. V shed 0 bases and J 2 bases; nucleotides not matched to a gene: 6. The CDR3 has 18 amino acids. The DNA for the CDR3 is TGTGCCAGCAGCCAAGAACTAGCGGGGGGGCCGGTACAAGAGACCCAGTACTTC. Translation: CASSQELAGGPVQETQYF.

The V gene is TRBV14, the J gene TRBJ2-2; D may be TRBD2 (6 bases). In germline, CDR1 is SGHDN, CDR2 FVKESK. The CDR3 contains 16 residues. Trimming pared 2 bases from V and 6 bases from J, leaving 16 bases between. The CDR3 coding sequence is TGTGCCAGCAGCCAACCGGGACTGCCCGGCGCCGGGGAGCTGTTTTTT. Translating gives CASSQPGLPGAGELFF.

The CDR3 protein is CAISGQGISTDTQYF. The DNA of the CDR3 is TGTGCCATCAGTGGACAGGGGATATCCACAGATACGCAGTATTTT. The chain couples TRBV10-3 to TRBJ2-3; 8 bases are shared with TRBD1. The CDR3 length is 15 residues. Germline V gene data show CDR1 as ENHRY and CDR2 as SYGVKD. Unmatched junction bases numbered 5, after V lost 4 bases and J lost 2 bases.

The chain uses TRBV14 and TRBJ2-1; D is perhaps TRBD1 (5 bases). This CDR3 is 17 amino acids long. The V end lost 1 base, the J end lost 0 bases, and 13 bases lay between the germline ends. CDR1 and CDR2 (germline): SGHDN, FVKESK. The CDR3, as DNA: TGTGCCAGCAGCCAAGGGCCACAGGAAAGCTCCTACAATGAGCAGTTCTTC. It yields the protein CASSQGPQESSYNEQFF.

The rearrangement uses TRBV29-1 and TRBJ1-1, with D possibly TRBD1 on 6 matching bases. The germline gives CDR1 SQVTM, CDR2 ANQGSEA. Deletions cut 2 bases from V and 6 bases from J, with 7 bases between. The CDR3 is 11 residues long. CDR3 nucleotides: TGCAGCGTTGAAAGGGGGTCTGAAGCTTTCTTT. Translating gives CSVERGSEAFF.

Here the CDR3 DNA reads TGCAGCGTTGACAGGGGGCAGAACACTGAAGCTTTCTTT. Translated, it gives CSVDRGQNTEAFF. This chain links TRBV29-1 with TRBJ1-1, with 8 bases aligning to TRBD1. This CDR3 region has 13 residues. Germline V lookup: CDR1 SQVTM, CDR2 ANQGSEA. With V trimmed by 3 bases and J by 1 base, 1 base remained unmatched.

The CDR3 sequence: CASSSYSDRGRNQPQHF. CDR3 DNA: TGTGCCAGCAGTTCCTATTCCGACAGGGGGCGTAATCAGCCCCAGCATTTT. The V call is TRBV28, the J call TRBJ1-5; 10 nucleotides align to TRBD1. Germline assignment: CDR1 MDHEN and CDR2 SYDVKM. V lost 4 bases to trimming and J lost 4 bases; unmatched junction nucleotides: 10. The CDR3 length is 17 residues. The variable domain in full, with the rest retrieved from reference TRBV28 and TRBJ1-5, is DVKVTQSSRYLVKRTGEKVFLECVQDMDHENMFWYRQDPGLGLRLIYFSYDVKMKEKGDIPEGYSVSREKKERFSLILESASTNQTSMYLCASSSYSDRGRNQPQHFGDGTRLSIL.

The chain employs TRBV7-6 and TRBJ1-3; 8 positions agree with TRBD1. This CDR3 region has 13 residues. With 8 bases clipped from V and 2 bases from J, the junction kept 2 bases outside the gene matches. Germline lookup yields CDR1 SGHVS and CDR2 FNYEAQ. The CDR3 DNA reads TGTGCCAGCGGACAGGGAACTGGAAACACCATATATTTT. It encodes CASGQGTGNTIYF. Together with reference TRBV7-6 and TRBJ1-3, the CDR3 gives the full variable domain: GAGVSQSPRYKVTKRGQDVALRCDPISGHVSLYWYRQALGQGPEFLTYFNYEAQQDKSGLPNDRFSAERPEGSISTLTIQRTEQRDSAMYRCASGQGTGNTIYFGEGSWLTVV.

V is TRBV7-9 and J is TRBJ1-2; D not certain. The V gene's germline CDR1 is SEHNR and CDR2 FQNEAQ (reference sequence). With 0 bases removed from V and 4 bases from J, the gap between germline ends came to 6 bases. The CDR3 sequence is 13 residues long. The CDR3 DNA reads TGTGCCAGCAGCTTAGCACCGGTCTATGGCTACACCTTC. This translates into CASSLAPVYGYTF.

This clone has only one observation. The V gene is TRBV28, the J gene TRBJ1-5; D might be TRBD1 (6 bases). The V and J ends lost 5 bases and 7 bases respectively, with 18 bases between them. Germline V gives CDR1 MDHEN, CDR2 SYDVKM. The CDR3 is made up of 15 amino acids. The CDR3 DNA reads as TGTGCCAGCAGTGTCTACGGACAGTTTGACCAGCCCCAGCATTTT. Encoded protein: CASSVYGQFDQPQHF.